This TCR beta chain was profiled in a study of T cell responses to AZD1222 COVID-19 vaccine. The repertoire was sequenced with immunoSEQ multiplex PCR; TCRdb's copy has only in-frame clones and lacks some. The table shows tens of thousands of clones, with 75% to 95% occurring only once. V was clipped by 4 bases and J by 2 bases; unmatched bases: 6. Germline V CDR1 and CDR2: SGHRS, YFSETQ. This CDR3 spans 15 amino acids. This material consisted of peripheral blood, taken on day 0 of MenACWY control vaccination. This sequence was found in an adult in good health. This sequence joins TRBV5-1 and TRBJ2-5, with 9 bases that match TRBD1. CDR3 sequence (DNA): TGCGCCAGCAGCGATGGACAGGGGAGTCAAGAGACCCAGTACTTC. Its translation: CASSDGQGSQETQYF.